These 26 T cell receptor beta chains were sequenced from one sample in a study of CD8 T cells in Susac syndrome. The RNA input was about 0.45 to 1 ug, and it was reverse transcribed with random hexamers. MiXCR, applied by TCRdb to the immunoSEQ multiplex PCR reads, yields one record per CDR3 protein. The sample gives some 190,000 distinct CDR3 sequences, around 96% of which show up once; approximately 0.1% is in the top ten. Sample: CD4+ T cells from PBMCs. The source of these receptors is a human donor in good health.

The J gene is TRBJ2-1, the V gene TRBV9; a weak D match, TRBD1 (5 bases). The germline V gene has CDR1 SGDLS and CDR2 YYNGEE. Trimming took off 4 bases at V and 4 bases at J, with 15 bases between the two ends. The CDR3 has 15 amino acids. The DNA for the CDR3 is TGTGCCAGCAGCCTGACAGCCGCCCTTTACAATGAGCAGTTCTTC. It translates to CASSLTAALYNEQFF.

This chain uses TRBV5-1 with TRBJ2-5, with 7 positions matching TRBD2. Per germline, CDR1 SGHRS and CDR2 YFSETQ. This CDR3 contains 16 residues. Trimming removed 0 bases from V and 5 bases from J; junction bases left unmatched: 10. CDR3 DNA sequence: TGCGCCAGCAGCTTGGTCCACGCGGGAGCGGGGGAGACCCAGTACTTC. This encodes CASSLVHAGAGETQYF.

The rearrangement uses TRBV27 and TRBJ2-7; possibly TRBD1 or TRBD2 for D (5 bases each). V was cut by 5 bases and J by 2 bases, with 13 bases left in between. The CDR3 is 14 residues long. Germline CDR1 and CDR2: MNHEY and SMNVEV (reference sequence). CDR3 DNA: TGTGCCAGCAGTCCGGGACGGGCCCCCTACGAGCAGTACTTC. It encodes CASSPGRAPYEQYF.

CDR3 loop: CASSVGQNNQPQHF. The CDR3 DNA reads TGTGCCAGCAGCGTAGGACAGAACAATCAGCCCCAGCATTTT. V usage is TRBV9 and J usage is TRBJ1-5, with a weak D call TRBD1 (5 bases). Trimming pared 0 bases from V and 3 bases from J, leaving 7 bases between. CDR1 is SGDLS and CDR2 is YYNGEE in the germline V gene. CDR3 length: 14 residues.

V is TRBV20-1 and J is TRBJ2-7; 10 nucleotides line up with TRBD2. Trimming cost V 4 bases and J 3 bases; bases outside gene matches: 3. There are 13 residues in the CDR3. From germline, CDR1 is DFQATT and CDR2 SNEGSKA (reference sequence). The CDR3 sequence: CSATSGSIYEQYF. DNA of the CDR3: TGCAGTGCTACTAGCGGGAGTATCTACGAGCAGTACTTC.

The chain combines TRBV29-1 with TRBJ1-3; D not resolved. Trimming shortened V by 5 bases and J by 4 bases, and 12 bases separated the two germline ends. Looked up from germline, CDR1 is SQVTM and CDR2 is ANQGSEA. This CDR3 contains 13 residues. The DNA of the CDR3 is TGCAGCGTTTCTGAGGTCGACGGAAACACCATATATTTT. It encodes CSVSEVDGNTIYF.

The V and J genes are TRBV3-1 and TRBJ2-3; D may be TRBD2 (5 bases). The germline V gene encodes CDR1 LGHDT and CDR2 YNNKEL (reference sequence). The length of the CDR3 is 15 residues. V was pared by 4 bases and J by 5 bases, with 16 bases between. This chain's CDR3 is CASSPYEGQEDTQYF. In nucleotides, the CDR3 is TGTGCCAGCAGCCCTTATGAGGGCCAGGAAGATACGCAGTATTTT.

A note on this clonotype: The CDR3 does not close with the conserved phenylalanine or tryptophan, likely indicating a read error. The chain is built from TRBV7-2 and TRBJ2-2; no clear D gene. Germline V gives CDR1 SGHTA, CDR2 FQGNSA. The CDR3 runs to 13 residues. DNA for the CDR3: TGTGCCAGCAGCTTTCGGAGCACCTGGGAGCTGTTTTCT. It specifies CASSFRSTWELFS.

This clonotype was observed a single time. J is TRBJ2-1 and V is TRBV4-3, with 7 bases lining up with TRBD2. Germline trimming cut 0 bases from V and 6 bases from J; bases unmatched to any gene: 14. The CDR3 is 18 residues long. The V gene's germline CDR1 is LGHNA and CDR2 YSLEER. CDR3: CASSQDFGRADWPNEQFF. As DNA, the CDR3 is TGCGCCAGCAGCCAAGATTTTGGGAGGGCCGACTGGCCCAATGAGCAGTTCTTC.

The chain carries TRBV4-3 and TRBJ2-5; 8 bases map to TRBD2. In germline, CDR1 is LGHNA, CDR2 YSLEER. This CDR3 comprises 17 residues. V shed 2 bases and J 5 bases; nucleotides not matched to a gene: 13. CDR3 residues: CASSQQSGSNRQETQYF. The CDR3, as DNA: TGCGCCAGCAGCCAACAGAGCGGGAGCAACAGGCAGGAGACCCAGTACTTC.

The chain is built from TRBV5-6 and TRBJ2-3; a possible D gene is TRBD2 (6 bases). There are 18 residues in the CDR3. The germline CDR1 and CDR2 sequences are SGHDT and YYEEEE. V was shortened by 2 bases and J by 1 base, with 20 bases between the two germline ends. CDR3 sequence: CASSLRFRGGMGTDTQYF. The CDR3 DNA follows: TGTGCCAGCAGCTTAAGATTCCGGGGCGGGATGGGCACAGATACGCAGTATTTT.

The gene calls are TRBV27 and TRBJ2-7; 10 bases line up with TRBD1. This CDR3 has 14 amino acids. Germline V CDR1 and CDR2: MNHEY, SMNVEV (reference sequence). V lost 6 bases to trimming and J lost 6 bases; unmatched junction nucleotides: 8. The CDR3 bases are TGTGCCAGCAGCTTTCAGACAGGGGGCGTCGAGCAGTACTTC. This sequence encodes CASSFQTGGVEQYF.

The genes are TRBV29-1 and TRBJ1-1; 8 bases fit TRBD1. V lost 3 bases to trimming and J lost 0 bases; unmatched junction nucleotides: 15. This CDR3 is built from 18 residues. The germline gives CDR1 SQVTM, CDR2 ANQGSEA. The CDR3 sequence is CSVEKGTGGTWVNTEAFF. DNA for the CDR3: TGCAGCGTTGAGAAGGGAACAGGGGGGACGTGGGTGAACACTGAAGCTTTCTTT.

CDR3 DNA: TGTGCCAGCAGCCTCCAGCCGGGACAGGGCTTTAGGGAAGCTTTCTTT. Encoded protein: CASSLQPGQGFREAFF. The chain is built from TRBV4-2 and TRBJ1-1; 9 nucleotides align to TRBD1. The CDR3 is 16 amino acids. CDR1 and CDR2 from the germline V gene are LGHNA and YNFKEQ. J lost 8 bases, V lost 4 bases, and 14 bases had no gene match.

This clonotype was counted once. This chain uses TRBV12-3 or TRBV12-4 with TRBJ2-3; D gene uncertain. V was trimmed by 0 bases and J by 9 bases, leaving 10 bases between them. The CDR3 has 13 amino acids. CDR3 nucleotide sequence: TGTGCCAGCAGTTTAGCGTTAGACGGGACGCAGTATTTT. This sequence encodes CASSLALDGTQYF.

This chain uses TRBV6-6 with TRBJ2-7; D gene uncertain. There are 11 residues in the CDR3. CDR1 and CDR2 (germline): MNHNY, SVGAGI (reference sequence). Trimming pared 5 bases from V and 5 bases from J, leaving 7 bases between. The CDR3 sequence: CASSRSNEQYF. In DNA, the CDR3 is TGTGCCAGCAGTAGATCTAACGAGCAGTACTTC.

The chain couples TRBV27 to TRBJ2-2; 7 nucleotides match TRBD1. This CDR3 has 14 amino acids. The germline V gene has CDR1 MNHEY and CDR2 SMNVEV (reference sequence). V was pared by 5 bases and J by 3 bases, with 3 bases of the junction left unmatched. The DNA of the CDR3 is TGTGCCAGCAGTGTGGACAGGCACACCGGGGAGCTGTTTTTT. Translating it yields CASSVDRHTGELFF.

This clonotype was seen only once. The chain has TRBV28 and TRBJ2-5; TRBD2 might be the D (6 bases). The CDR3 is 13 amino acids. CDR1 is MDHEN, CDR2 SYDVKM, per germline. The V gene lost 3 bases and the J gene lost 5 bases, with 10 bases spanning the gap. The CDR3 DNA sequence: TGTGCCAGCAGTTTTCGGGAGCGGGAGACCCAGTACTTC. Amino acid sequence: CASSFRERETQYF.

The chain links TRBV20-1 to TRBJ2-1; the match to TRBD2 covers 11 bases. Trimming cost V 2 bases and J 9 bases; bases outside gene matches: 3. The CDR3 is 13 amino acids. CDR1 and CDR2 from the germline V gene are DFQATT and SNEGSKA (reference sequence). For the CDR3, the DNA is TGCAGTGCTAGACTAGCGGGAGGCACTGAGCAGTTCTTC. It codes for CSARLAGGTEQFF.

The chain combines TRBV30 with TRBJ1-1, with 9 bases lining up with TRBD1. The CDR3 totals 13 residues. CDR1 is GTSNPN, CDR2 SVGIG, per germline (reference sequence). Losses at the gene ends were 6 bases for V and 3 bases for J; bases not matched to a gene: 5. The CDR3 protein is CACTGGSDTEAFF. CDR3 bases: TGTGCCTGCACAGGGGGCTCGGACACTGAAGCTTTCTTT.

The CDR3 nucleotides read TGCGCCAGCAGCCAAGGGACCTTCAACAATGAGCAGTTCTTC. Amino acids: CASSQGTFNNEQFF. V gene TRBV4-3 combines with J gene TRBJ2-1; no definite D call. From germline, CDR1 is LGHNA and CDR2 YSLEER. The CDR3 is 14 residues long. The ends were cut back, 1 base at V and 5 bases at J, with 9 bases in the middle.

In DNA, the CDR3 is TGTGCCAGCCTCTCTGGGGCCAACGTCCTGACTTTC. This encodes CASLSGANVLTF. The rearrangement uses TRBV6-5 and TRBJ2-6; no definite D call. The CDR3 extends over 12 amino acids. Germline V gene data show CDR1 as MNHEY and CDR2 as SVGAGI. Deletions cut 8 bases from V and 0 bases from J, with 2 bases between.

The gene calls are TRBV29-1 and TRBJ2-5, with D possibly matching TRBD2 (6 bases). The germline V gene encodes CDR1 SQVTM and CDR2 ANQGSEA. CDR3 length: 12 residues. The V end was cut by 3 bases, the J end by 4 bases, with 9 bases between. The CDR3 sequence is CSVESGRETQYF. In DNA form, the CDR3 reads TGCAGCGTTGAGTCCGGGAGAGAGACCCAGTACTTC.

This clonotype was seen a single time. J is TRBJ2-1 and V is TRBV6-2 or TRBV6-3; D tentatively reads TRBD1 or TRBD2 (6 bases each). This CDR3 spans 23 amino acids. CDR1 is MNHEY, CDR2 SVGEGT, per germline. V was shortened by 6 bases and J by 7 bases, with 43 bases between the two germline ends. DNA for the CDR3: TGTGCCAGCAGACGACGAGGGGTTTTATTGGACCGACCTCCCAGGGGACGGGAGAATGAGCAGTTCTTC. Encoded protein: CASRRRGVLLDRPPRGRENEQFF.

J is TRBJ2-5 and V is TRBV28, with unresolved D. CDR3 size: 12 residues. The V gene's germline CDR1 is MDHEN and CDR2 SYDVKM. The V gene lost 4 bases and the J gene lost 2 bases, with 5 bases spanning the gap. As DNA, the CDR3 is TGTGCCAGCAGTTGGGGTCAAGAGACCCAGTACTTC. Its protein is CASSWGQETQYF.

The V and J genes are TRBV9 and TRBJ2-5; a weak D match, TRBD2 (6 bases). Trimming cost V 2 bases and J 4 bases, with 9 bases left between them. CDR1 and CDR2 (germline): SGDLS, YYNGEE. The CDR3 is 13 amino acids. CDR3 sequence reads: CASSVGGPETQYF. The CDR3 DNA sequence: TGTGCCAGCAGCGTGGGAGGTCCAGAGACCCAGTACTTC.